One sample yielded the 25 T cell receptor beta chains listed below, sequenced in a study of T cell changes during pregnancy in multiple sclerosis (dated by TCRdb to the late 2010s). The library was prepared using the immunoSEQ multiplex PCR assay. TCRdb limited this immuneACCESS table to in-frame rearrangements with V and J called. A share of clones is missing; checked studies link under half to unresolved V genes, and the rest is unexplained. For this sample the table gives about 67,000 clones, of which about 90% were detected only once. The ten most abundant clones make up 2% to 2.5% of the sample. The sample in question was peripheral blood, obtained in the first trimester of pregnancy. These receptors originate from a female donor with multiple sclerosis, enrolled in a pregnancy study.

The V call is TRBV6-6, the J call TRBJ1-1; D uncertain. The CDR3 is 14 residues long. Trimming pared 6 bases from V and 2 bases from J, leaving 13 bases between. CDR1 MNHNY and CDR2 SVGAGI come from the germline V gene (reference sequence). CDR3 sequence (DNA): TGTGCCAGCAGGCCAGTACCCGCTAACACTGAAGCTTTCTTT. Protein sequence: CASRPVPANTEAFF.

This chain links TRBV9 with TRBJ1-2; 11 positions match TRBD1. The CDR3 extends over 14 amino acids. The V gene end was trimmed by 4 bases and the J gene end by 6 bases; junction bases not matched to a gene: 5. Germline V gene lookup returns CDR1 SGDLS and CDR2 YYNGEE. This CDR3 is CASSRTGGSDGYTF. CDR3 sequence (DNA): TGTGCCAGCAGCAGGACAGGGGGCAGTGATGGCTACACCTTC.

This chain links TRBV4-1 with TRBJ1-2; 8 bases are a match to TRBD1. The J segment lost 8 bases and the V segment lost 1 base, leaving 9 bases of the junction unmatched. Per germline, CDR1 MGHRA and CDR2 YSYEKL. The CDR3 totals 15 residues. The DNA for the CDR3 is TGCGCCAGCAGCCAAGTTACAGGGGGGGTGCGGGGCTACACCTTC. Its protein is CASSQVTGGVRGYTF.

The CDR3 DNA is TGTGCCAGCAGCGTAGCTACGGGAGGGCCCCTCACTGAAGCTTTCTTT. Amino acid sequence: CASSVATGGPLTEAFF. The chain carries TRBV9 and TRBJ1-1, with unresolved D. The CDR3 sequence is 16 residues long. CDR1 SGDLS and CDR2 YYNGEE come from the germline V gene. V was pared by 0 bases and J by 4 bases, with 16 bases between.

The chain carries TRBV18 and TRBJ2-3, with D uncertain. CDR3 length: 14 amino acids. Between the trimmed V and J ends, which lost 3 bases and 4 bases, there was a span of 11 bases. Germline V lookup: CDR1 KGHSH, CDR2 LQKENI. The CDR3 here is CASSPTAQADTQYF. CDR3 nucleotides: TGTGCCAGCTCACCGACGGCCCAGGCAGATACGCAGTATTTT.

The V call is TRBV21-1, the J call TRBJ2-7; TRBD1, as called in the table, went unchecked against the DNA. TRBV21-1 is reported as a pseudogene. The CDR3 loop spans 17 amino acids. CDR3: CASSNPPPGQGAREQYF. DNA of the CDR3: TGTGCCAGCAGCAACCCCCCCCCGGGACAGGGGGCGCGCGAGCAGTACTTC.

The chain has TRBV6-1 and TRBJ2-1; D not certain. V gave up 2 bases and J gave up 2 bases, with 10 bases separating them. The CDR3 loop spans 15 amino acids. Germline V gene lookup returns CDR1 MNHNS and CDR2 SASEGT. The CDR3 bases are TGTGCCAGCAGTGAAACGGTTACCCCCTACAATGAGCAGTTCTTC. Encoded protein: CASSETVTPYNEQFF.

The chain combines TRBV5-1 with TRBJ1-4; 8 nucleotides line up with TRBD1. The CDR3 runs 15 residues. Per the germline V gene, CDR1 is SGHRS and CDR2 is YFSETQ. Trimming cost V 3 bases and J 12 bases; bases outside gene matches: 13. The CDR3 here is CASSSHPGQEVELFF. The DNA for the CDR3 is TGCGCCAGCAGCTCCCACCCGGGACAGGAAGTTGAACTGTTTTTT.

The chain has TRBV28 and TRBJ1-5; the D is unclear. The CDR3 has 12 residues. Trimming stripped 7 bases from V and 9 bases from J, with 13 bases between. CDR1 and CDR2 (germline): MDHEN, SYDVKM. In nucleotides, the CDR3 is TGTGCCAGCAACCTTCTGATGGCGCCCCAGCATTTT. This codes for CASNLLMAPQHF.

The chain employs TRBV7-9 and TRBJ2-2; 9 bases are shared with TRBD2. The CDR3 sequence is 16 residues long. Germline V gene sequence: CDR1 SEHNR, CDR2 FQNEAQ (reference sequence). Germline trimming cut 5 bases from V and 1 base from J; bases unmatched to any gene: 5. The CDR3 here is CASSPSTSGNTGELFF. For the CDR3, the DNA is TGTGCCAGCAGCCCGTCGACTAGCGGGAACACCGGGGAGCTGTTTTTT.

The V call is TRBV28, the J call TRBJ2-3; the match to TRBD2 covers 8 bases. The CDR3 is 15 amino acids. CDR1 MDHEN and CDR2 SYDVKM come from the germline V gene. V lost 5 bases to trimming and J lost 3 bases; unmatched junction nucleotides: 7. CDR3 sequence reads: CASSQFVAGTDTQYF. CDR3 coding DNA: TGTGCCAGCAGTCAATTTGTAGCGGGGACAGATACGCAGTATTTT.

There are a few counts of this clone. V gene TRBV4-1 combines with J gene TRBJ1-1, with 7 bases aligning to TRBD1. V shed 1 base and J 1 base; nucleotides not matched to a gene: 6. There are 16 residues in the CDR3. Per germline, CDR1 MGHRA and CDR2 YSYEKL. Here the CDR3 DNA reads TGCGCCAGCAGCCAAGTTGGAGAGGGGGCGAACACTGAAGCTTTCTTT. As protein: CASSQVGEGANTEAFF.

J is TRBJ2-3 and V is TRBV19; D unclear. Germline V gene sequence: CDR1 LNHDA, CDR2 SQIVND (reference sequence). Trimming took off 1 base at V and 8 bases at J, with 19 bases between the two ends. The CDR3 length is 16 residues. The CDR3 bases are TGTGCCAGTAGTATAGTCGCTCTTGAGGATGTAGGTACGCAGTATTTT. The encoded protein is CASSIVALEDVGTQYF.

The rearrangement links TRBV2 to TRBJ1-1; possibly TRBD1 for D (5 bases). This CDR3 has 11 amino acids. Trimming pared 10 bases from V and 8 bases from J, leaving 14 bases between. CDR1 is SNHLY and CDR2 is FYNNEI in the germline V gene. CDR3 sequence: CANVGAREAFF. CDR3 bases: TGTGCCAATGTAGGGGCCAGGGAAGCTTTCTTT.

This sequence joins TRBV7-9 and TRBJ2-7, with 7 bases identical to TRBD1. J gave up 4 bases and V 4 bases, and 7 bases lay outside the gene matches. Per germline, CDR1 SEHNR and CDR2 FQNEAQ (reference sequence). The length of the CDR3 is 14 residues. CDR3 in amino acids: CASSWNGQEYEQYF. The CDR3 nucleotides are TGTGCCAGCAGCTGGAATGGACAGGAGTACGAGCAGTACTTC.

V gene TRBV15 combines with J gene TRBJ2-4; 8 bases fit TRBD2. CDR3 size: 15 residues. Trimming cost V 3 bases and J 3 bases; bases outside gene matches: 4. CDR1 is LNHNV and CDR2 is YYDKDF in the germline V gene (reference sequence). As DNA, the CDR3 is TGTGCCACCAGCAGGCCGGGGGGGGGCAAAAACATTCAGTACTTC. This sequence encodes CATSRPGGGKNIQYF. Variable domain in full (rest from reference TRBV15 and TRBJ2-4): DAMVIQNPRYQVTQFGKPVTLSCSQTLNHNVMYWYQQKSSQAPKLLFHYYDKDFNNEADTPDNFQSRRPNTSFCFLDIRSPGLGDTAMYLCATSRPGGGKNIQYFGAGTRLSVL.

The chain carries TRBV29-1 and TRBJ1-1; D remains unclear. The germline V gene has CDR1 SQVTM and CDR2 ANQGSEA. The CDR3 is 13 amino acids. V was pared by 6 bases and J by 3 bases, with 14 bases between. In nucleotides, the CDR3 is TGCAGCGTCTCGCGGGCGTCGGACACTGAAGCTTTCTTT. It is translated as CSVSRASDTEAFF.

The chain combines TRBV27 with TRBJ2-4; no definite D call. Trimming shortened V by 3 bases and J by 1 base, and 10 bases separated the two germline ends. The CDR3 length is 15 residues. CDR1 and CDR2 (germline): MNHEY, SMNVEV (reference sequence). The CDR3 nucleotides are TGTGCCAGCAGTTTTAGTAAACCGGCCAAAAACATTCAGTACTTC. Translation gives CASSFSKPAKNIQYF.

The CDR3 loop is CASRRGGYGYTF. The CDR3 coding sequence is TGTGCCAGCAGGCGGGGTGGCTATGGCTACACCTTC. V and J are TRBV2 and TRBJ1-2; D is ambiguous. CDR1 and CDR2 from the germline V gene are SNHLY and FYNNEI. The CDR3 runs to 12 residues. The V gene lost 6 bases and the J gene lost 4 bases, with 9 bases spanning the gap.

The J gene is TRBJ2-5, the V gene TRBV5-6; D remains unclear. The germline V gene has CDR1 SGHDT and CDR2 YYEEEE. Trimming removed 0 bases at V and 5 bases at J, with 14 bases between. The CDR3 has 15 residues. The CDR3 loop reads CASSLGASSIETQYF. The CDR3, as DNA: TGTGCCAGCAGCTTGGGGGCCTCAAGCATCGAGACCCAGTACTTC.

This chain uses TRBV7-2 with TRBJ2-1; TRBD2 agrees at 10 bases. CDR1 and CDR2 from the germline V gene are SGHTA and FQGNSA. V shed 1 base, J shed 7 bases, and the junction held 10 bases outside the gene matches. The CDR3 totals 17 residues. CDR3 sequence (DNA): TGTGCCAGCAGCTTAGTGGGTGGAGCGGGGGGGCCAAATGAGCAGTTCTTC. It encodes CASSLVGGAGGPNEQFF. Filled out from reference TRBV7-2 and TRBJ2-1, the complete variable domain reads GAGVSQSPSNKVTEKGKDVELRCDPISGHTALYWYRQSLGQGLEFLIYFQGNSAPDKSGLPSDRFSAERTGGSVSTLTIQRTQQEDSAVYLCASSLVGGAGGPNEQFFGPGTRLTVL.

V usage is TRBV5-1 and J usage is TRBJ1-5; 9 bases map to TRBD1. J lost 6 bases, V lost 4 bases, and 5 bases had no gene match. This CDR3 is 14 amino acids long. From germline, CDR1 is SGHRS and CDR2 YFSETQ. CDR3 coding DNA: TGCGCCAGCAGCGCGGGACAGGGAGGTCAGCCCCAGCATTTT. Protein product: CASSAGQGGQPQHF.

V is TRBV18 and J is TRBJ2-3; the match to TRBD1 covers 8 bases. Losses at the gene ends were 3 bases for V and 3 bases for J; bases not matched to a gene: 5. The germline V gene encodes CDR1 KGHSH and CDR2 LQKENI. CDR3 length: 15 amino acids. The CDR3 bases are TGTGCCAGCTCACCGGCAGGGGGCCTAACAGATACGCAGTATTTT. Translating gives CASSPAGGLTDTQYF.

This clone showed up just once. This chain links TRBV29-1 with TRBJ1-2; D may be TRBD1 (6 bases). V lost 6 bases and J lost 4, with 12 bases in between. Per germline, CDR1 SQVTM and CDR2 ANQGSEA. There are 12 residues in the CDR3. The CDR3 nucleotides read TGCAGCGTCTACAGGGTGGTCTATGGCTACACCTTC. Translating gives CSVYRVVYGYTF.

The chain uses TRBV2 and TRBJ2-7; TRBD1 is a possible D gene (8 bases). Trimming pared 8 bases from V and 2 bases from J, leaving 16 bases between. The CDR3 is 14 amino acids. From germline, CDR1 is SNHLY and CDR2 FYNNEI. The CDR3 DNA reads TGTGCCAGCGGGCGGGGGACAGGAGCCTACGAGCAGTACTTC. Amino acid sequence: CASGRGTGAYEQYF.